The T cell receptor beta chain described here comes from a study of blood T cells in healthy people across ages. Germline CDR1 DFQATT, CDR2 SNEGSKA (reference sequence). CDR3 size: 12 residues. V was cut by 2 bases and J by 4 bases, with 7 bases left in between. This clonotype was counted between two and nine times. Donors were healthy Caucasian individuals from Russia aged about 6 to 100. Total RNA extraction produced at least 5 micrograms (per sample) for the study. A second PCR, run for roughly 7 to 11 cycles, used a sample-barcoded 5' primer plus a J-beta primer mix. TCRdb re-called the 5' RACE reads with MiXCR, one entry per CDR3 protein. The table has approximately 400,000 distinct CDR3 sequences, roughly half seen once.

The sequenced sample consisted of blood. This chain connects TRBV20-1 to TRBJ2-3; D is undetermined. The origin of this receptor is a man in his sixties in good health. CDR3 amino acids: CSARLTSDTQYF. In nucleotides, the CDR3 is TGCAGTGCTAGACTGACTTCAGATACGCAGTATTTT.